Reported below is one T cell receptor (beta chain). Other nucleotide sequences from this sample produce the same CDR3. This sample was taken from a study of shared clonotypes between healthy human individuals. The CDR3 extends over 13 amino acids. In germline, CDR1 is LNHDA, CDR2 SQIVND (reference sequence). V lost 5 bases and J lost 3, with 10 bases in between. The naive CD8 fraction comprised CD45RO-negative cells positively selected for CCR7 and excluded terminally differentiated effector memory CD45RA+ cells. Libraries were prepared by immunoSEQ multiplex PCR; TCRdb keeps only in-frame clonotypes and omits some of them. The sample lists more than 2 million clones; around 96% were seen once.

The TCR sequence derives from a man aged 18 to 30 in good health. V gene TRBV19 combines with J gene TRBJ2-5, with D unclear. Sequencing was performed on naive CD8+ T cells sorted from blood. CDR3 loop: CASSPDGEETQYF. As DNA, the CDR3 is TGTGCCAGTAGTCCGGACGGTGAAGAGACCCAGTACTTC.